Following are 19 T cell receptor beta chains from one sample sequenced in a study of cytomegalovirus exposure and HLA in healthy donors (dated by TCRdb to 2016 to 2017). Library creation used the immunoSEQ multiplex PCR assay. For the multiplex PCR, a mixture combining 60 forward primers for TCR Vbeta segments and 13 reverse primers for TCR Jbeta segments was used. TCRdb carries this immuneACCESS record with in-frame sequences only. Its versions omit some clonotypes, under half of them owing to an unresolved V gene in the studies checked, with the rest unexplained. The sample yields approximately 150,000 clones; roughly 72% were counted once. Approximately 2.1% of the sample lies in the top ten. Sequences were obtained from PBMCs. Receptor source: a man aged 35-49 years in good health and CMV-seronegative.

The rearrangement uses TRBV6-1 and TRBJ1-1; D is uncertain. V shed 3 bases and J shed 0 bases, with 8 bases lying between them. CDR3 length: 14 amino acids. Germline CDR1 reads MNHNS; CDR2 reads SASEGT. The chain's CDR3 is CASSDFVLNTEAFF. CDR3 sequence (DNA): TGTGCCAGCAGTGATTTTGTCTTGAACACTGAAGCTTTCTTT.

The chain has TRBV19 and TRBJ1-2; 12 nucleotides align to TRBD1. This CDR3 comprises 15 residues. CDR1 is LNHDA and CDR2 is SQIVND in the germline V gene (reference sequence). The junction had 3 bases not matched to a gene; V was cut back by 5 bases and J by 2 bases. The DNA for the CDR3 is TGTGCCAGTAGTCAGGGACAGGGGGCGAACTATGGCTACACCTTC. Translated, it gives CASSQGQGANYGYTF.

For the CDR3, the DNA is TGCGCCAGCAGCCAAGTTGGCGGGGGCTACGAGCAGTACTTC. Translation: CASSQVGGGYEQYF. This rearrangement joins TRBV4-1 to TRBJ2-5; 7 nucleotides agree with TRBD2. The J call may not be correct, given that the DNA end is closer to TRBJ2-7. The CDR3 is 14 amino acids. Germline CDR1 MGHRA, CDR2 YSYEKL.

The genes are TRBV7-6 and TRBJ2-2; D gene ambiguous. V gave up 1 base and J gave up 7 bases, with 7 bases separating them. Per the germline V gene, CDR1 is SGHVS and CDR2 is FNYEAQ. The CDR3 has 13 amino acids. CDR3 in amino acids: CASSLGPFGELFF. The CDR3 DNA is TGTGCCAGCAGCTTAGGTCCATTCGGGGAGCTGTTTTTT. Drawing the rest from reference TRBV7-6 and TRBJ2-2, the complete variable domain is GAGVSQSPRYKVTKRGQDVALRCDPISGHVSLYWYRQALGQGPEFLTYFNYEAQQDKSGLPNDRFSAERPEGSISTLTIQRTEQRDSAMYRCASSLGPFGELFFGEGSRLTVL.

DNA for the CDR3: TGTGCCAGCAGCACCCAGGGGGTCGAGCAGTACTTC. Protein: CASSTQGVEQYF. The chain uses TRBV7-9 and TRBJ2-7; 7 bases are shared with TRBD1. V lost 5 bases, J lost 6 bases, and 4 bases stayed unmatched. In germline, CDR1 is SEHNR, CDR2 FQNEAQ (reference sequence). The CDR3 is made up of 12 amino acids. The whole variable domain, remainder taken from reference TRBV7-9 and TRBJ2-7, is DTGVSQNPRHKITKRGQNVTFRCDPISEHNRLYWYRQTLGQGPEFLTYFQNEAQLEKSRLLSDRFSAERPKGSFSTLEIQRTEQGDSAMYLCASSTQGVEQYFGPGTRLTVT.

The chain couples TRBV7-2 to TRBJ2-7, with 8 bases aligning to TRBD1. Trimming took 4 bases from V and 6 from J; bases not matched to a gene: 8. Germline CDR1 reads SGHTA; CDR2 reads FQGNSA. CDR3 size: 14 residues. Here the CDR3 DNA reads TGTGCCAGCAGCTGGCGCTCCGGGACAGGCGAGCAGTACTTC. Amino acid sequence: CASSWRSGTGEQYF.

The chain carries TRBV7-8 and TRBJ2-3, with TRBD2 matching over 8 bases. Per germline, CDR1 SGHVS and CDR2 FQNEAQ. V trimming: 6 bases; J trimming: 3 bases; junction bases outside the gene matches: 5. CDR3 size: 14 residues. The CDR3 loop reads CASRRIAGTDTQYF. In nucleotides, the CDR3 is TGTGCCAGCAGACGAATAGCGGGGACAGATACGCAGTATTTT.

This rearrangement joins TRBV5-8 to TRBJ1-5, with no clear D. The CDR3 contains 14 residues. The germline V and J ends were trimmed by 1 base and 3 bases, with 8 bases remaining between them. Germline-derived CDR1 and CDR2 are SGHTS and YDEGEE. The CDR3, as DNA: TGTGCCAGCAGCTTGTACATAAACAATCAGCCCCAGCATTTT. This encodes CASSLYINNQPQHF.

The chain employs TRBV5-4 and TRBJ2-1, with 8 bases identical to TRBD1. CDR1 is SGHNT and CDR2 is YYREEE in the germline V gene (reference sequence). J gave up 8 bases and V 2 bases, and 0 bases lay outside the gene matches. The CDR3 extends over 12 amino acids. The CDR3 DNA reads as TGTGCCAGCAGCTTACAGGGGGATGAGCAGTTCTTC. Its protein product is CASSLQGDEQFF.

As concerns this clone: Other DNA sequences in the same sample also yield this CDR3. V and J are TRBV28 and TRBJ2-7, with TRBD2 matching 12 bases. The germline CDR1 and CDR2 sequences are MDHEN and SYDVKM. Trimming cost V 6 bases and J 3 bases; bases outside gene matches: 0. The CDR3 runs to 13 residues. The CDR3 DNA reads as TGTGCCAGCAGACTAGCGGGAGGCTACGAGCAGTACTTC. This codes for CASRLAGGYEQYF.

The chain has TRBV9 and TRBJ2-6; 11 nucleotides agree with TRBD2. There are 17 residues in the CDR3. V shed 5 bases and J 3 bases; nucleotides not matched to a gene: 7. The V gene's germline CDR1 is SGDLS and CDR2 YYNGEE. CDR3 nucleotides: TGTGCCAGCAGGAATAGCGGGAGGGCCAGTGGGGCCAACGTCCTGACTTTC. It codes for CASRNSGRASGANVLTF.

For this clone: One junction end disagrees with the germline gene, perhaps due to a read error. The V gene is TRBV2, the J gene TRBJ1-2; 8 nucleotides match TRBD1. The CDR3 is 13 amino acids. Germline CDR1 is SNHLY and CDR2 is FYNNEI. CDR3 in amino acids: CASSEQGAYGYPF. CDR3 nucleotides: TGTGCCAGCAGTGAACAGGGGGCCTATGGCTACCCCTTC.

The V and J genes are TRBV19 and TRBJ2-3, with 7 bases aligning to TRBD2. From germline, CDR1 is LNHDA and CDR2 SQIVND (reference sequence). Unmatched junction bases numbered 13, after V lost 6 bases and J lost 4 bases. The CDR3 has 16 residues. CDR3 nucleotide sequence: TGTGCCAGTAGACGGGTGTTGGGACTATCCTCAGATACGCAGTATTTT. It specifies CASRRVLGLSSDTQYF. The whole variable domain, remainder taken from reference TRBV19 and TRBJ2-3, is DGGITQSPKYLFRKEGQNVTLSCEQNLNHDAMYWYRQDPGQGLRLIYYSQIVNDFQKGDIAEGYSVSREKKESFPLTVTSAQKNPTAFYLCASRRVLGLSSDTQYFGPGTRLTVL.

V usage is TRBV30 and J usage is TRBJ1-5, with D possibly TRBD1 on 6 matching bases. The germline V and J ends were trimmed by 0 bases and 4 bases, with 7 bases remaining between them. The CDR3 contains 13 residues. In germline, CDR1 is GTSNPN, CDR2 SVGIG (reference sequence). In nucleotides, the CDR3 is TGTGCCTGGAGTGTACAGGGAAATCAGCCCCAGCATTTT. Translation: CAWSVQGNQPQHF.

This clone was picked up a small number of times. This chain joins TRBV9 and TRBJ2-7; TRBD2 aligns across 8 bases. CDR3 length equals 16 residues. Germline V gene data show CDR1 as SGDLS and CDR2 as YYNGEE. V lost 0 bases to trimming and J lost 4 bases; unmatched junction nucleotides: 9. The DNA for the CDR3 is TGTGCCAGCAGCGTAGCCTCCACTAGCGGTTTTTACGAGCAGTACTTC. Translated: CASSVASTSGFYEQYF.

The chain links TRBV19 to TRBJ1-1; TRBD1 matches at 7 bases. There are 13 residues in the CDR3. Germline V gene lookup returns CDR1 LNHDA and CDR2 SQIVND (reference sequence). V lost 8 bases to trimming and J lost 1 base; unmatched junction nucleotides: 4. The CDR3 nucleotides read TGTGCCAGTTGCGGGACAGCGAACACTGAAGCTTTCTTT. Translated, it gives CASCGTANTEAFF.

This chain connects TRBV11-2 to TRBJ2-1; TRBD2 matches 9 bases. Per germline, CDR1 SGHAT and CDR2 FQNNGV. The CDR3 has 15 residues. J gave up 8 bases and V 3 bases, and 8 bases lay outside the gene matches. The chain's CDR3 is CASSFWFSGRYEQFF. As DNA, the CDR3 is TGTGCCAGCAGCTTTTGGTTTAGCGGGAGATATGAGCAGTTCTTC.

J is TRBJ2-7 and V is TRBV5-1, with TRBD2 matching 10 bases. The junction had 8 bases not matched to a gene; V was cut back by 5 bases and J by 3 bases. This CDR3 has 15 amino acids. Germline CDR1 SGHRS, CDR2 YFSETQ. The CDR3 region is CASSTTSGAGYEQYF. CDR3 DNA sequence: TGCGCCAGCAGTACTACTAGCGGGGCCGGCTACGAGCAGTACTTC.

This clone was seen only once. This chain connects TRBV19 to TRBJ2-2; D perhaps matches TRBD2 (7 bases). Germline CDR1 LNHDA, CDR2 SQIVND (reference sequence). CDR3 length equals 16 residues. V shed 7 bases and J shed 0 bases, with 15 bases lying between them. The CDR3 loop reads CASIQGGGSNTGELFF. As DNA, the CDR3 is TGTGCCAGTATACAGGGCGGGGGCTCGAACACCGGGGAGCTGTTTTTT. The whole variable domain, remainder taken from reference TRBV19 and TRBJ2-2, is DGGITQSPKYLFRKEGQNVTLSCEQNLNHDAMYWYRQDPGQGLRLIYYSQIVNDFQKGDIAEGYSVSREKKESFPLTVTSAQKNPTAFYLCASIQGGGSNTGELFFGEGSRLTVL.